The TCR beta chain under discussion was sequenced for a study of blood T cell repertoires in COVID-19. Study information: Both acute and convalescent COVID-19 samples were obtained from the United States, Italy and Spain. Sources were T cells, B-cell-depleted T cells, or PBMCs; the material itself was cDNA or gDNA.

Germline loops: CDR1 MGHDK, CDR2 SYGVNS. V lost 8 bases, J lost 0 bases, and 11 bases lay in between. The CDR3 is 14 residues long. Original data processing: It was from reference gene primer amplification that nucleated cell counts were estimated. The method was immunoSEQ multiplex PCR; TCRdb's version includes in-frame clones alone and lacks a portion of them. V and J calls and clone size are given by that table; D and trimming were obtained from the DNA. The table includes 650,000 to 800,000 clones, about nine tenths detected once. The receptor comes from a woman between 18 and 30 years old with acute or convalescent COVID-19. The rearrangement links TRBV25-1 to TRBJ2-1; no reliable D call. Sequencing used peripheral blood. The CDR3 sequence is CASHDSSSYNEQFF. The DNA of the CDR3 is TGTGCCAGCCATGACTCGAGCTCCTACAATGAGCAGTTCTTC.